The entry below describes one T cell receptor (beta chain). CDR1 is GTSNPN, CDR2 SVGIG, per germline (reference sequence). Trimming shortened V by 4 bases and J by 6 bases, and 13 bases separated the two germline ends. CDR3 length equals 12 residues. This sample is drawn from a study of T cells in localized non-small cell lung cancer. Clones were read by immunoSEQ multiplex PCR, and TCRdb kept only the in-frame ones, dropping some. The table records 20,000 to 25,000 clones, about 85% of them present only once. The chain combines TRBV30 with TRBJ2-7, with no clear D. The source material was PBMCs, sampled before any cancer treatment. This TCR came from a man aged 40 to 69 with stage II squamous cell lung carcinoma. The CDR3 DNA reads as TGTGCCTGGAATTTCAGACCTGGCGAGCAGTACTTC. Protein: CAWNFRPGEQYF.